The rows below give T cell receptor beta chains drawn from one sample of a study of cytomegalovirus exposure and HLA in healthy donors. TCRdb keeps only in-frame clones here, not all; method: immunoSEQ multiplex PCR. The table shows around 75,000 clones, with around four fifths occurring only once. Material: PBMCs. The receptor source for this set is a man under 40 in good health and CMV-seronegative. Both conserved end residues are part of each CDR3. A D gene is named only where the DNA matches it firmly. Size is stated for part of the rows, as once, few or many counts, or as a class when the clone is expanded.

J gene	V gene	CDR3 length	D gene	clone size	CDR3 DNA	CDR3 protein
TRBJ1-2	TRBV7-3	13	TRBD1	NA	TGTGCCAGCAGCTCGGGGACAGGGTTTGGCTACACCTTC	CASSSGTGFGYTF
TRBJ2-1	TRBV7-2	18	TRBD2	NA	TGTGCCAGCAGCTCGAAACCGGGACTACAAACAGGAGACAATGAGCAGTTCTTC	CASSSKPGLQTGDNEQFF
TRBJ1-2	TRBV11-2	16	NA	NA	TGTGCCAGCAGCTTCCCCACGGTGACAGCTAACTATGGCTACACCTTC	CASSFPTVTANYGYTF
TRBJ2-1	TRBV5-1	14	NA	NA	TGCGCCAGCAGACCGTCGGATTTCGGGAATGAGCAGTTCTTC	CASRPSDFGNEQFF
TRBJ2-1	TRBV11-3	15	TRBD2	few	TGTGCCAGCAGCTCTAGCGGGAGGGGGTACAATGAGCAGTTCTTC	CASSSSGRGYNEQFF
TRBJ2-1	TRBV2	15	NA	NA	TGTGCCAGCAGACCGACTATTAAGTCTTACAATGAGCAGTTCTTC	CASRPTIKSYNEQFF
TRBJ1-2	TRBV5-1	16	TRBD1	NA	TGCGCCAGCAGCTTTACAGGGGGCAGTGGGGACTATGGCTACACCTTC	CASSFTGGSGDYGYTF
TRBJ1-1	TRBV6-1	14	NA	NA	TGTGCCAGCAGTTGGTGGGGAGGGGGCACTGAAGCTTTCTTT	CASSWWGGGTEAFF
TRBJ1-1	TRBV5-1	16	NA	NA	TGCGCCAGCAGCTTGGCGTCGTCCAGGGTGAACACTGAAGCTTTCTTT	CASSLASSRVNTEAFF
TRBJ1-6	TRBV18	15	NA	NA	TGTGCCAGCTCACCTGGATTAGTAGCAAATTCACCCCTCCACTTT	CASSPGLVANSPLHF
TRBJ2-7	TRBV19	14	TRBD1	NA	TGTGCCAGTAGTAACGGACAGGTGTACTACGAGCAGTACTTC	CASSNGQVYYEQYF
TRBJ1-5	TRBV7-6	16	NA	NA	TGTGCCAGCAGCTTAGGGTCAGGGTTCGGCAATCAGCCCCAGCATTTT	CASSLGSGFGNQPQHF
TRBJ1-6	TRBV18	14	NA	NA	TGTGCCAGCTCATTGCGCGACAGAAATTCACCCCTCCACTTT	CASSLRDRNSPLHF
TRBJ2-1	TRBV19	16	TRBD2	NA	TGTGCCAGTAGTTTCGGGACTAGCGGGGTATACAATGAGCAGTTCTTC	CASSFGTSGVYNEQFF
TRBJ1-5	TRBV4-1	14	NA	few	TGCGCCAGCAGCCAAGATCGGGTGAATCAGCCCCAGCATTTT	CASSQDRVNQPQHF
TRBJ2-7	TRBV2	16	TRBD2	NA	TGTGCCAGCCGGCGGGCTAGCGGGGGGTCGACCTACGAGCAGTACTTC	CASRRASGGSTYEQYF